The 5 T cell receptor beta chains given below trace back to one sample, sequenced in a study of blood T cell repertoires in COVID-19. Some clones are missing from TCRdb's copy, which holds only in-frame ones; the method was immunoSEQ multiplex PCR. The repertoire includes about 160,000 clones, under 85% of them detected once, and roughly 2.8% sits in the top ten. Sequenced sample: peripheral blood. These TCRs come from a man between 65 and 85 years old with acute or convalescent COVID-19.

J is TRBJ2-1 and V is TRBV24-1; D unresolved. CDR3 size: 13 residues. V gave up 9 bases and J gave up 10 bases, with 18 bases separating them. CDR1 is KGHDR and CDR2 is SFDVKD in the germline V gene. CDR3 DNA sequence: TGTGCCACCGGAGCCGGGTCTCTCCAGGAGCAGTTCTTC. Its translation: CATGAGSLQEQFF.

The V call is TRBV3-1 (or the pseudogene TRBV3-2), the J call TRBJ2-2; 7 bases agree with TRBD2. The length of the CDR3 is 16 residues. Germline V CDR1 and CDR2: LGHDT, YNNKEL (reference sequence). Losses at the gene ends were 5 bases for V and 3 bases for J; bases not matched to a gene: 9. The CDR3 reads CASSKGSSGDTGELFF. The DNA of the CDR3 is TGTGCCAGCAGCAAAGGGTCTAGCGGAGACACCGGGGAGCTGTTTTTT.

The chain recombines TRBV29-1 with TRBJ2-5, with D perhaps TRBD1 (6 bases). CDR1 and CDR2 from the germline V gene are SQVTM and ANQGSEA. The CDR3 is made up of 13 amino acids. Trimming shortened V by 6 bases and J by 4 bases, and 15 bases separated the two germline ends. The CDR3, as DNA: TGCAGCGTCCTGACGGACAGCCCAGAGACCCAGTACTTC. Encoded protein: CSVLTDSPETQYF.

This clone was picked up one time. The chain links TRBV18 to TRBJ1-1, with D tentatively TRBD1 (5 bases). Germline V CDR1 and CDR2: KGHSH, LQKENI. This CDR3 spans 14 amino acids. Trimming took off 6 bases at V and 1 base at J, with 12 bases between the two ends. In DNA, the CDR3 is TGTGCCAGCTCGCTGACAAGGGGGAACACTGAAGCTTTCTTT. This gives the protein CASSLTRGNTEAFF.

This rearrangement joins TRBV7-2 to TRBJ2-6; D might be TRBD1 (5 bases). V gave up 4 bases and J gave up 2 bases, with 6 bases separating them. This CDR3 comprises 14 residues. The germline CDR1 and CDR2 sequences are SGHTA and FQGNSA. CDR3 coding DNA: TGTGCCAGCAGCTCAGGGCCTGGGGCCAACGTCCTGACTTTC. This sequence encodes CASSSGPGANVLTF.